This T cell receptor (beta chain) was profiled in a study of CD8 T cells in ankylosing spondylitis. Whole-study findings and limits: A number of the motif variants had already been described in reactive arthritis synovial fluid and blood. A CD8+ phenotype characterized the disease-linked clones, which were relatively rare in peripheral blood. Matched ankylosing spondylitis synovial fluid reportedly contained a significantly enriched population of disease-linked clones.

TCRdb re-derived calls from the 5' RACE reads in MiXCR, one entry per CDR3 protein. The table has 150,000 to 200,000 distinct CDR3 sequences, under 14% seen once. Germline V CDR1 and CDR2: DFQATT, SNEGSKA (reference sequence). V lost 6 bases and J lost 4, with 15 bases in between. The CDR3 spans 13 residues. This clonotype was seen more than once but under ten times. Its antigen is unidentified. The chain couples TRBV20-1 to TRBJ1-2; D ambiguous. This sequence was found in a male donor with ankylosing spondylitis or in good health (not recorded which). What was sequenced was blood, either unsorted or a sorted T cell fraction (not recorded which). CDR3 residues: CSARDGVGYGYTF. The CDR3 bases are TGCAGTGCAAGGGATGGAGTAGGCTATGGCTACACCTTC.